This T cell receptor beta chain was obtained from a study of blood T cell repertoires in COVID-19. This CDR3 contains 17 residues. Losses at the gene ends were 0 bases for V and 6 bases for J; bases not matched to a gene: 11. Per germline, CDR1 SGHRS and CDR2 YFSETQ. This clone was seen a handful of times. The assay was immunoSEQ multiplex PCR, and TCRdb's table has in-frame clones only and misses some. Here the sample spans approximately 47,000 clones, over 70% being singletons. J is TRBJ2-1 and V is TRBV5-1; TRBD2 agrees at 8 bases. The sequenced material came from peripheral blood. The sequence was obtained from a human donor with active COVID-19. The donor label of this sample is uncertain. The CDR3 spells CASSLADGAGAGNEQFF. As DNA, the CDR3 is TGCGCCAGCAGCTTGGCCGACGGAGCGGGGGCCGGCAATGAGCAGTTCTTC.